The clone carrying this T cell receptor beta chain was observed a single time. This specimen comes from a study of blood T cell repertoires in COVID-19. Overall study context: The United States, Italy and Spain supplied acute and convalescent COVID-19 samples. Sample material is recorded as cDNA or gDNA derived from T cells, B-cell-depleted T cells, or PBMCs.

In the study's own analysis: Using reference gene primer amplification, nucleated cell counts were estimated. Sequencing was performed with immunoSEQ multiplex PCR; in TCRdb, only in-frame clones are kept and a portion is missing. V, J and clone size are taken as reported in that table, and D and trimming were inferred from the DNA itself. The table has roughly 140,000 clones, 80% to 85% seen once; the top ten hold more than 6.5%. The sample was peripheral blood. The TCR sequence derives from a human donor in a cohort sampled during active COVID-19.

CDR3 nucleotide sequence: TGTGCCAGCAGCTTAGCGGGGACACCGAATCAGCCCCAGCATTTT. Encoded protein: CASSLAGTPNQPQHF. The chain has TRBV7-9 and TRBJ1-5; TRBD1 might be the D (6 bases). V lost 0 bases, J lost 4 bases, and 10 bases lay in between. Germline loops: CDR1 SEHNR, CDR2 FQNEAQ (reference sequence). This CDR3 has 15 amino acids.